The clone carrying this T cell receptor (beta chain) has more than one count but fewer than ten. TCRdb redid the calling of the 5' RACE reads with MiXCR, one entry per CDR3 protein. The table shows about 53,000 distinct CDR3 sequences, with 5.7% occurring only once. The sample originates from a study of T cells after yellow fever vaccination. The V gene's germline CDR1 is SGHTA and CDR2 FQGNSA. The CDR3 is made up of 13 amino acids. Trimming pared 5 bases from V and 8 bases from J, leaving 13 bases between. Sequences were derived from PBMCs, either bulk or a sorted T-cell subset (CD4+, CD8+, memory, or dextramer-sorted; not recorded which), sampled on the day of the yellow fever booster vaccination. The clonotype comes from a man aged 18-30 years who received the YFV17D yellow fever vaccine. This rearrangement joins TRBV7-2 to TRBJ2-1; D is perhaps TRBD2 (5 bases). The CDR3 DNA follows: TGTGCCAGCAGCGAACTAGATACCGATGAGCAGTTCTTC. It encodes CASSELDTDEQFF.